This T cell receptor (beta chain) was retrieved from a study of early T cells in non-severe SARS-CoV-2 infection. In the study overall: Bulk RNA isolated from unsorted whole blood underwent sequencing; chains were not paired.

There are many counts of this clonotype. Its antigen is not known. Unique molecular identifiers tagged individual cDNA molecules. TCRdb used MiXCR to reprocess the 5' RACE reads, holding one entry per CDR3 protein. The top ten hold under 6.5% of the sample, which has about 64,000 distinct CDR3 sequences, around 4.7% seen once. Study-level results: Missing private and CD4 specificities, VDJdb matching favored anti-spike CD8 responses.

Germline trimming cut 5 bases from V and 4 bases from J; bases unmatched to any gene: 6. The CDR3 totals 17 residues. Germline V gene lookup returns CDR1 MNHNY and CDR2 SVGAGI (reference sequence). Source material: whole blood. The receptor was isolated from an adult who was a healthcare worker with PCR-confirmed SARS-CoV-2 infection or an uninfected control (not recorded which). The rearrangement joins TRBV6-6 to TRBJ2-3, with 16 bases lining up with TRBD2. This CDR3 is CASSPGTSGRVPDTQYF. CDR3 nucleotide sequence: TGTGCCAGCAGTCCTGGGACTAGCGGGAGGGTCCCAGATACGCAGTATTTT.